Below, 15 T cell receptor beta chains from the same sample are listed, as sequenced in a study of spatial heterogeneity in lung cancer. One entry per CDR3 protein, called by TCRdb with MiXCR from the 5' RACE reads. The table lists some 16,000 distinct CDR3 sequences, approximately 7% of them singletons. Antigens of these TCRs are unknown. Time point in this sample: sample taken at primary tumor resection. Study conclusions and caveats: Tumors with more nonsynonymous mutations had more expanded intratumoral alpha and beta TCRs.

The sample was lung tumor tissue, taken at surgery. These receptors were taken from a female donor with early-stage non-small cell lung cancer.

This clonotype was recorded many times. Since it is a stray read in a library aimed at alpha chains, this beta chain has a size that is not meaningful. The rearrangement joins TRBV4-2 to TRBJ2-2, with 8 bases aligning to TRBD2. The CDR3 covers 16 residues. V dropped 0 bases and J dropped 6; count of bases not matched to a gene: 6. Germline CDR1 LGHNA, CDR2 YNFKEQ. The CDR3 loop is CASSQDAGGGPGELFF. The CDR3 DNA sequence: TGTGCCAGCAGCCAAGATGCAGGCGGGGGGCCCGGGGAGCTGTTTTTT.

In its sample, this clonotype is medium-sized. The library was prepared for alpha chains; this beta chain is a stray read, so its frequency means little. The rearrangement joins TRBV24-1 to TRBJ1-1; unclear D gene. V gave up 5 bases and J gave up 7 bases, with 10 bases separating them. CDR3 size: 12 residues. Germline V gives CDR1 KGHDR, CDR2 SFDVKD. The CDR3 DNA reads as TGTGCCACCAGTGGTGACGGGCTTGAAGCTTTCTTT. Protein product: CATSGDGLEAFF.

Comment on this clonotype: This beta chain lies outside the target of a library built for alpha chains; its clone size means little. The rearrangement links TRBV12-3 or TRBV12-4 to TRBJ1-6; D may be TRBD1 (5 bases). V was shortened by 7 bases and J by 10 bases, with 11 bases between the two germline ends. The CDR3 runs to 12 residues. Here the CDR3 DNA reads TGTGCCAGCACGGACATGTCCTCACCCCTCCACTTT. Translation: CASTDMSSPLHF.

Only a few counts were recorded for this clonotype. This beta chain came through as a stray read in a library set up for alpha chains, and its size says little. The rearrangement uses TRBV30 and TRBJ1-2; D may be TRBD1 (6 bases). Between the trimmed V and J ends, which lost 8 bases and 7 bases, there was a span of 14 bases. Looked up from germline, CDR1 is GTSNPN and CDR2 is SVGIG (reference sequence). The CDR3 has 11 residues. CDR3 sequence: CAGAGDGGYTF. The CDR3 nucleotides are TGTGCCGGAGCAGGGGACGGTGGCTACACCTTC.

This clonotype has only a few counts. At one end the junction does not follow the germline gene, possibly because of a read error. This beta chain lies outside the target of a library built for alpha chains; its clone size means little. J is TRBJ1-1 and V is TRBV5-4; 12 bases match TRBD1. The length of the CDR3 is 17 residues. CDR1 is SGHNT and CDR2 is YYREEE in the germline V gene (reference sequence). The CDR3 spells CVSSPPGQGAPGTEAFF. Written as DNA, the CDR3 is TGTGTCAGCAGCCCCCCGGGACAGGGGGCGCCGGGCACTGAAGCTTTCTTT.

This clonotype has at least ten counts. Within a library made for alpha chains, this beta chain is off target, and its count is uninformative. The chain carries TRBV6-5 and TRBJ2-5; 7 bases line up with TRBD1. Trimming at V came to 6 bases and at J to 0 bases, leaving 10 bases not matched to a gene. The CDR3 is made up of 16 amino acids. Germline values: CDR1 MNHEY, CDR2 SVGAGI. The CDR3 nucleotides are TGTGCCAGCAGCCTCACAGGGGTTCCGTACCAAGAGACCCAGTACTTC. Amino acids: CASSLTGVPYQETQYF.

Only a few counts were recorded for this clonotype. A library prepared for alpha chains yielded this beta chain as an off-target read; its size is of little meaning. The rearrangement joins TRBV7-8 to TRBJ2-7, with D maybe TRBD2 (6 bases). V lost 7 bases, J lost 4 bases, and 26 bases lay in between. Germline V lookup: CDR1 SGHVS, CDR2 FQNEAQ. The CDR3 is 17 amino acids. The chain's CDR3 is CASTPGPQGLGQYEQYF. The CDR3 DNA follows: TGTGCCAGCACCCCTGGCCCCCAGGGACTGGGGCAGTACGAGCAGTACTTC.

Regarding this clonotype: As an off-target read in a library built for alpha chains, this beta chain has a frequency of little significance. For the CDR3, the DNA is TGCGCCAGCGGCGGGAGTACTGAAGCTTTCTTT. Residues: CASGGSTEAFF. This rearrangement joins TRBV5-1 to TRBJ1-1, with unresolved D. Germline values: CDR1 SGHRS, CDR2 YFSETQ. The V end lost 7 bases, the J end lost 5 bases, and 9 bases lay between the germline ends. The length of the CDR3 is 11 residues.

This clonotype was seen ten or more times. This beta chain was picked up by a library intended for alpha chains and is off target, so its count carries little meaning. V gene TRBV2 combines with J gene TRBJ1-1; possible D gene TRBD1, 5 bases. Trimming took 6 bases from V and 6 from J, leaving 17 bases between them. The V gene's germline CDR1 is SNHLY and CDR2 FYNNEI. The CDR3 runs to 14 residues. The CDR3 loop is CASRPGTAYPEAFF. DNA for the CDR3: TGTGCCAGCAGACCTGGGACGGCGTACCCTGAAGCTTTCTTT.

This clonotype was found many times. This beta chain turned up in a library designed for alpha chains; as an off-target read, its abundance says little. The V gene is TRBV3-1, the J gene TRBJ2-3; TRBD2 matches 7 bases. The CDR3 consists of 15 residues. Germline V gives CDR1 LGHDT, CDR2 YNNKEL (reference sequence). With V trimmed by 3 bases and J by 0 bases, 3 bases remained unmatched. CDR3 sequence reads: CASSQGRGSTDTQYF. CDR3 DNA sequence: TGTGCCAGCAGCCAGGGGCGGGGGAGCACAGATACGCAGTATTTT.

This clonotype is labeled as medium-sized (0.01 to 0.1%). This beta chain is an unintended read in a library built for alpha chains; its size means little. The chain couples TRBV7-9 to TRBJ2-2; no definite D call. The CDR3 extends over 12 amino acids. Trimming removed 5 bases at V and 5 bases at J, with 6 bases between. Germline loops: CDR1 SEHNR, CDR2 FQNEAQ (reference sequence). CDR3 nucleotides: TGTGCCAGCAGCCGTGGTACCGGGGAGCTGTTTTTT. Amino acid sequence: CASSRGTGELFF.

In regard to this clonotype: This beta chain turned up in a library designed for alpha chains; as an off-target read, its abundance says little. V gene TRBV21-1 combines with J gene TRBJ2-3; no DNA check was done on the table's D call, TRBD1. TRBV21-1 is described as a pseudogene. The CDR3 has 19 residues. CDR3 nucleotide sequence: TGTGCCAGCAGGGATCAGCCAAGCGGGGGGGTGCCCAGCACAGATACGCAGTATTTT. Protein: CASRDQPSGGVPSTDTQYF.

This clonotype is categorized as medium-sized. This beta chain is a stray sequence in a library constructed for alpha chains; its clone size is not meaningful. The chain is built from TRBV20-1 and TRBJ2-7; D may match TRBD1 or TRBD2 (5 bases each). From germline, CDR1 is DFQATT and CDR2 SNEGSKA (reference sequence). The CDR3 loop spans 15 amino acids. Trimming took off 6 bases at V and 0 bases at J, with 18 bases between the two ends. The CDR3 spells CSAVSGTDSSYEQYF. The CDR3 DNA reads as TGCAGTGCCGTATCCGGGACCGATAGCTCCTACGAGCAGTACTTC.

At least ten counts were recorded for this clonotype. The library was designed around alpha chains, so this beta chain is a stray read whose abundance carries little weight. The chain has TRBV2 and TRBJ2-1, with D unresolved. Trimming left V 5 bases short and J 2 bases short, with 10 bases between. Looked up from germline, CDR1 is SNHLY and CDR2 is FYNNEI. This CDR3 has 14 amino acids. CDR3: CASSPWSAYNEQFF. CDR3 sequence (DNA): TGTGCCAGCAGTCCCTGGTCAGCCTACAATGAGCAGTTCTTC. Full variable domain (remainder filled in from reference TRBV2 and TRBJ2-1): EPEVTQTPSHQVTQMGQEVILRCVPISNHLYFYWYRQILGQKVEFLVSFYNNEISEKSEIFDDQFSVERPDGSNFTLKIRSTKLEDSAMYFCASSPWSAYNEQFFGPGTRLTVL.

Ten or more counts support this clonotype. A library made for alpha chains picked up this beta chain off target, so its size means little. The V gene is TRBV10-2, the J gene TRBJ2-2, with D hard to call. Germline V CDR1 and CDR2: WSHSY, SAAADI. V was clipped by 6 bases and J by 4 bases, with 18 bases between them. The CDR3 loop spans 16 amino acids. The chain's CDR3 is CASREVMRRITGELFF. The DNA of the CDR3 is TGCGCCAGCAGGGAAGTGATGAGGAGAATCACCGGGGAGCTGTTTTTT.